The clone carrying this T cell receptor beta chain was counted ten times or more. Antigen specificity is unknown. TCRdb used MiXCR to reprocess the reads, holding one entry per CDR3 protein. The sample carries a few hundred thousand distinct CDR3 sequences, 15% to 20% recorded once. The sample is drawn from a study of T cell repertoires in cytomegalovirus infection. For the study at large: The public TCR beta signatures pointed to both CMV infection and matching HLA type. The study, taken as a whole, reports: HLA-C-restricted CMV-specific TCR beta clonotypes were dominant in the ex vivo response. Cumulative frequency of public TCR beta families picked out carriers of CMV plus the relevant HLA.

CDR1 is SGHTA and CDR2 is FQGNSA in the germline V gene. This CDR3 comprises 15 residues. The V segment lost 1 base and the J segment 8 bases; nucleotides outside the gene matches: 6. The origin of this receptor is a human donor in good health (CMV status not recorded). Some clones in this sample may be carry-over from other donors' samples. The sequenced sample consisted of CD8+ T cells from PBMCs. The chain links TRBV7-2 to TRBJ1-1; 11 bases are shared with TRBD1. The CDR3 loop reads CASSLGTGGAGEAFF. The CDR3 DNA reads TGTGCCAGCAGCTTAGGGACAGGGGGCGCAGGAGAAGCTTTCTTT.